The 15 T cell receptor beta chains below were found in one sample sequenced in a study of T cell clonality in common variable immunodeficiency. Overall study results and limits: Common variable immunodeficiency TCR beta sequences reportedly had fewer deletions and N-nucleotide insertions.

Profiling relied on immunoSEQ multiplex PCR, and the TCRdb table lists in-frame clones only, not all of them. The table records more than 20,000 clones without singletons, the ten largest covering around 2.4%. Their cognate antigens are unknown. Sequencing was performed on peripheral blood mononuclear cells. These receptors originate from a human donor with common variable immunodeficiency.

This clone was detected many times. The read finishes 3 residues shy of the CDR3 end, and the germline J gene is used to complete it. The chain uses TRBV28 and TRBJ1-6; 9 nucleotides line up with TRBD1. Trimming took 2 bases from V and 10 from J; bases not matched to a gene: 9. Germline V lookup: CDR1 MDHEN, CDR2 SYDVKM. This CDR3 contains 16 residues. The CDR3 sequence: CASSLTGGLFRSPLHF. The DNA read from the CDR3 is TGTGCCAGCAGTTTAACAGGGGGCTTGTTCAGATCACCC.

This clone has a count of ten or more. The read ends 3 residues shy of where the CDR3 ends; the end is completed using the germline J gene. The chain links TRBV5-1 to TRBJ2-7; 7 bases agree with TRBD1. With 5 bases clipped from V and 5 bases from J, the junction kept 13 bases outside the gene matches. Germline V gene data show CDR1 as SGHRS and CDR2 as YFSETQ. The CDR3 covers 15 residues. CDR3 in amino acids: CASSSVGTDRNEQYF. The DNA read from the CDR3 is TGCGCCAGCAGTTCGGTGGGGACAGATCGCAACGAG.

This clone showed up just a few times. The read ends 3 residues shy of where the CDR3 ends; the end is completed using the germline J gene. This chain links TRBV5-1 with TRBJ2-3; TRBD2 matches 9 bases. This CDR3 comprises 17 residues. Germline assignment: CDR1 SGHRS and CDR2 YFSETQ. J lost 6 bases, V lost 4 bases, and 15 bases had no gene match. The CDR3 protein is CASSKTNLAGPPDTQYF. The DNA read from the CDR3 is TGCGCCAGCAGCAAGACAAACCTAGCGGGGCCGCCCGATACG.

This clone was counted at least ten times. The read is 3 residues too short to cover the CDR3 end, so that end is filled in from the germline J gene. The chain is built from TRBV19 and TRBJ2-1; weak D call: TRBD1 (5 bases). The ends were cut back, 7 bases at V and 5 bases at J, with 18 bases in the middle. Germline V gene sequence: CDR1 LNHDA, CDR2 SQIVND (reference sequence). The CDR3 runs to 15 residues. CDR3 DNA (partial): TGTGCCAGTAATACTGACAGTTCCCTGGACAATGAG. Amino acid sequence: CASNTDSSLDNE. The complete CDR3 protein is CASNTDSSLDNEQFF.

This clone occurred many times. Coverage ceases 3 residues before the CDR3 finishes, and the germline J gene fills in the end. The genes are TRBV12-3 or TRBV12-4 and TRBJ2-1; 12 bases fit TRBD2. With 4 bases clipped from V and 1 base from J, the junction kept 5 bases outside the gene matches. The CDR3 contains 17 residues. The CDR3 region is CASSSRTSGVSYNEQFF. The sequenced part of the CDR3 DNA is TGTGCCAGCAGTTCGCGGACTAGCGGGGTTTCCTACAATGAG.

This clone has ten or more counts. The CDR3 end is not reached by the read, which stops 3 residues before it; the germline J gene fills it in. This chain connects TRBV4-1 to TRBJ2-3, with 7 bases aligning to TRBD2. V shed 6 bases and J 3 bases; nucleotides not matched to a gene: 9. Germline V gene sequence: CDR1 MGHRA, CDR2 YSYEKL. The CDR3 is made up of 15 amino acids. The part of the CDR3 DNA that was read is TGCGCCAGCAGTCAAAGCGGGGCACGAACAGATACG. Translation: CASSQSGARTDT. The whole CDR3 region reads CASSQSGARTDTQYF.

This clone was found many times. The missing CDR3 end, 3 residues past where the read stops, is filled in from the germline J gene. The J gene is TRBJ1-4, the V gene TRBV5-1, with D possibly TRBD1 on 5 matching bases. Germline CDR1 SGHRS, CDR2 YFSETQ. The CDR3 is made up of 14 amino acids. V was shortened by 4 bases and J by 7 bases, with 14 bases between the two germline ends. The CDR3 loop is CASSGGSAGEKLFF. The sequenced CDR3 bases are TGCGCCAGCAGCGGGGGGAGTGCCGGTGAAAAA.

This clone was seen repeatedly, ten times or more. Read data end 3 residues before the CDR3 end; the end is taken from the germline J gene. The rearrangement links TRBV7-2 to TRBJ2-5; TRBD1 agrees at 7 bases. The junction had 4 bases not matched to a gene; V was cut back by 5 bases and J by 4 bases. The germline V gene has CDR1 SGHTA and CDR2 FQGNSA. This CDR3 is built from 13 residues. The CDR3 spells CASSMGQLETQYF. The covered CDR3 bases are TGTGCCAGCAGCATGGGACAGCTAGAGACC.

There are many counts of this clone. The read finishes 3 residues shy of the CDR3 end, and the germline J gene is used to complete it. The chain links TRBV7-9 to TRBJ1-6; 7 positions match TRBD1. This CDR3 is 15 amino acids long. The germline CDR1 and CDR2 sequences are SEHNR and FQNEAQ (reference sequence). V shed 7 bases and J 4 bases; nucleotides not matched to a gene: 7. Here the CDR3 reads CASTNLTGYNSPLHF. The DNA read from the CDR3 is TGTGCCAGCACCAACTTGACAGGGTATAATTCACCC.

This clone has ten or more counts. The read is 3 residues too short to cover the CDR3 end, so that end is filled in from the germline J gene. The chain is built from TRBV7-2 and TRBJ2-1; D not certain. V shed 1 base and J shed 7 bases, with 11 bases lying between them. Germline loops: CDR1 SGHTA, CDR2 FQGNSA. There are 14 residues in the CDR3. The CDR3 sequence is CASSLVRSLNEQFF. The sequenced part of the CDR3 DNA is TGTGCCAGCAGCTTAGTTCGAAGCTTAAATGAG.

At least ten counts were recorded for this clone. The observed sequence ends 3 residues before the CDR3 terminus, with the missing tail filled in from the germline J gene. The V gene is TRBV18, the J gene TRBJ2-3; D is perhaps TRBD1 or TRBD2 (7 bases each). Germline values: CDR1 KGHSH, CDR2 LQKENI. This CDR3 region has 16 residues. With 6 bases removed from V and 0 bases from J, the gap between germline ends came to 16 bases. CDR3 sequence: CASSSRAGQSTDTQYF. The sequenced part of the CDR3 DNA is TGTGCCAGCTCTTCAAGAGCGGGACAGAGCACAGATACG.

This clone was seen more than once but under ten times. The DNA ends 3 residues before the CDR3 does, and the rest of the CDR3 is filled in from the germline J gene. The chain carries TRBV2 and TRBJ1-5; a possible D gene is TRBD1 (5 bases). The CDR3 spans 14 residues. Germline loops: CDR1 SNHLY, CDR2 FYNNEI. V lost 6 bases to trimming and J lost 5 bases, with 14 bases between them. The chain's CDR3 is CASSGNRGDQPQHF. The covered CDR3 bases are TGTGCCAGCAGCGGGAACCGGGGGGATCAGCCC.

This clone is deemed medium-sized. The read gets to within 3 residues of the CDR3 end, and the germline J gene fills in the rest. V is TRBV18 and J is TRBJ1-4, with D unresolved. The germline V gene has CDR1 KGHSH and CDR2 LQKENI. V was clipped by 4 bases and J by 6 bases, with 9 bases between them. The CDR3 runs 13 residues. The CDR3 is CASSRASDEKLFF. Incomplete CDR3 DNA: TGTGCCAGCTCACGTGCGTCGGATGAAAAA.

Remarks on this clone: The read is 3 residues too short to cover the CDR3 end, so that end is filled in from the germline J gene. This chain connects TRBV19 to TRBJ1-2, with 10 bases matching TRBD1. With 7 bases clipped from V and 3 bases from J, the junction kept 11 bases outside the gene matches. The CDR3 loop spans 16 amino acids. Germline V CDR1 and CDR2: LNHDA, SQIVND (reference sequence). The part of the CDR3 DNA that was read is TGTGCCAGTAAAAGTGGCGCCGGACAGGGGGACTATGGC. It encodes CASKSGAGQGDYG. The entire CDR3 reads CASKSGAGQGDYGYTF.

This clone has only a few counts. Sequencing ends 3 residues short of the CDR3 end; the germline J gene provides the rest. The V call is TRBV4-2, the J call TRBJ2-7; tentative D call: TRBD2 (6 bases). The CDR3 is made up of 20 amino acids. V was clipped by 4 bases and J by 0 bases, with 28 bases between them. Germline V gene sequence: CDR1 LGHNA, CDR2 YNFKEQ. The CDR3 sequence is CASSPRPGTREIAGSYEQYF. The DNA read from the CDR3 is TGTGCCAGCAGCCCCAGACCCGGGACTCGAGAAATCGCAGGCTCCTACGAG.